This record concerns one TCR beta chain sequence. The antigen remains undetermined. This sample stems from a study of T cell repertoires in cytomegalovirus infection. Across the whole study: Recently identified HLA-C-restricted CMV epitopes were used, and well-studied HLA-B-restricted CMV epitopes were used as well. Signatures in public TCR beta sequences pointed to both CMV infection and matching HLA type.

The CDR3 loop spans 15 amino acids. Trimming cost V 6 bases and J 8 bases, with 19 bases left between them. CDR1 and CDR2 (germline): MNHNS, SASEGT. TCRdb re-called the reads with MiXCR, one entry per CDR3 protein. Among fewer than 650,000 distinct CDR3 sequences listed, roughly 43% were seen once. Study results and limitations: Cumulated frequencies of public TCR beta families served to identify carriers of CMV plus the relevant HLA. HLA-C-restricted CMV clonotypes gave the most frequent clonotype in two of eight donors.

J is TRBJ1-4 and V is TRBV6-1, with no clear D. The sequence came from a human donor in good health (CMV status not recorded). Some clones in this sample may be carry-over from other donors' samples. This material consisted of cultured PBMCs, taken from culture after CMV antigen stimulation. The CDR3 reads CASSLEWGGGEKLFF. CDR3 nucleotides: TGTGCCAGCAGCCTCGAATGGGGTGGAGGAGAAAAACTGTTTTTT.